The 23 T cell receptor beta chains in this list originate from one sample, sequenced in a study of blood T cell repertoires in COVID-19. Produced via immunoSEQ multiplex PCR; TCRdb's table is partial and in-frame only. The sample holds approximately 140,000 clones, about 76% seen once. Sequencing input: peripheral blood. The receptors derive from an elderly man with acute or convalescent COVID-19.

Only one count was recorded for this clone. The genes are TRBV10-3 and TRBJ2-3; TRBD1 aligns across 7 bases. J lost 0 bases, V lost 4 bases, and 4 bases had no gene match. The CDR3 length is 15 residues. CDR1 ENHRY and CDR2 SYGVKD come from the germline V gene. The CDR3 reads CAISVGGESTDTQYF. CDR3 coding DNA: TGTGCCATCAGTGTAGGGGGCGAGAGCACAGATACGCAGTATTTT.

This clone appeared once. The CDR3 spells CASSPAGVHTQYF. DNA for the CDR3: TGTGCCAGCAGCCCCGCCGGGGTTCATACGCAGTATTTT. J is TRBJ2-3 and V is TRBV3-1 (or the pseudogene TRBV3-2); tentatively, D is TRBD2 (5 bases). This CDR3 region has 13 residues. Between the trimmed V and J ends, which lost 4 bases and 7 bases, there was a span of 12 bases. CDR1 LGHDT and CDR2 YNNKEL come from the germline V gene (reference sequence).

The chain links TRBV7-3 to TRBJ1-1, with 7 bases identical to TRBD1. The V segment lost 0 bases and the J segment 6 bases; nucleotides outside the gene matches: 10. In germline, CDR1 is SGHTA, CDR2 FQGTGA. The CDR3 runs 16 residues. The CDR3 DNA reads as TGTGCCAGCAGCTTAACTGGGAGTCAGGGGGACCCTGAAGCTTTCTTT. Protein sequence: CASSLTGSQGDPEAFF.

This chain connects TRBV29-1 to TRBJ1-1; 9 bases agree with TRBD1. The CDR3 covers 17 residues. Germline trimming cut 1 base from V and 4 bases from J; bases unmatched to any gene: 13. CDR1 SQVTM and CDR2 ANQGSEA come from the germline V gene. The CDR3 DNA reads as TGCAGCGTTGAAGGTAAAGAGCGGGACAGGGCTTTCACTGAAGCTTTCTTT. Protein: CSVEGKERDRAFTEAFF.

V is TRBV28 and J is TRBJ1-5; 8 positions match TRBD1. The trim removed 4 bases at V and 4 bases at J, leaving 9 bases unmatched. Per germline, CDR1 MDHEN and CDR2 SYDVKM. The CDR3 runs 16 residues. The CDR3 sequence: CASSWILGTGNQPQHF. DNA of the CDR3: TGTGCCAGCAGTTGGATTCTCGGGACAGGTAATCAGCCCCAGCATTTT.

V and J are TRBV28 and TRBJ2-3; a weak D match, TRBD2 (5 bases). Germline CDR1 MDHEN, CDR2 SYDVKM. V shed 8 bases and J shed 8 bases, with 14 bases lying between them. This CDR3 has 12 residues. CDR3 loop: CASGPGFGTQYF. CDR3 sequence (DNA): TGTGCCAGCGGCCCGGGGTTTGGTACGCAGTATTTT.

This sequence joins TRBV4-1 and TRBJ1-5; D uncertain. The germline gives CDR1 MGHRA, CDR2 YSYEKL. V was clipped by 1 base and J by 10 bases, with 11 bases between them. The CDR3 runs to 13 residues. In DNA form, the CDR3 reads TGCGCCAGCAGCCAAGGATGGCGGGGACCCCAGCATTTT. Translating it yields CASSQGWRGPQHF.

This clone was counted once. This chain uses TRBV28 with TRBJ2-7; the match to TRBD2 covers 13 bases. The CDR3 sequence is 14 residues long. V dropped 6 bases and J dropped 6; count of bases not matched to a gene: 5. Germline loops: CDR1 MDHEN, CDR2 SYDVKM. The CDR3 nucleotides are TGTGCCAGCAGATGGGGACTAGCGGGATCCGAGCAGTACTTC. Protein sequence: CASRWGLAGSEQYF.

V and J are TRBV2 and TRBJ1-3, with a possible D match to TRBD1 (5 bases). This CDR3 region has 17 residues. Germline-derived CDR1 and CDR2 are SNHLY and FYNNEI. V was pared by 4 bases and J by 0 bases, with 16 bases between. This CDR3 reads CASSVSPGHYSGNTIYF. CDR3 bases: TGTGCCAGCAGTGTATCTCCAGGGCATTACTCTGGAAACACCATATATTTT.

The chain recombines TRBV28 with TRBJ1-5; D ambiguous. This CDR3 has 14 amino acids. The V end lost 3 bases, the J end lost 5 bases, and 11 bases lay between the germline ends. Germline CDR1 MDHEN, CDR2 SYDVKM. The CDR3 reads CASSFGRVHQPQHF. Written as DNA, the CDR3 is TGTGCCAGCAGTTTCGGGAGGGTTCATCAGCCCCAGCATTTT.

This clone was counted a few times. The chain couples TRBV19 to TRBJ1-5; 7 nucleotides agree with TRBD1. This CDR3 has 14 amino acids. Germline lookup yields CDR1 LNHDA and CDR2 SQIVND (reference sequence). J was trimmed by 2 bases and V by 2 bases; bases with no gene match: 0. CDR3 protein: CASSITGGNQPQHF. The CDR3 nucleotides are TGTGCCAGTAGTATAACAGGGGGCAATCAGCCCCAGCATTTT.

The gene calls are TRBV5-1 and TRBJ1-4; D is uncertain. CDR1 is SGHRS and CDR2 is YFSETQ in the germline V gene. V was trimmed by 0 bases and J by 3 bases, leaving 6 bases between them. This CDR3 spans 14 amino acids. This chain's CDR3 is CASSLVAANEKLFF. Here the CDR3 DNA reads TGCGCCAGCAGCTTGGTAGCAGCTAATGAAAAACTGTTTTTT.

The chain employs TRBV10-2 and TRBJ1-6; 10 nucleotides match TRBD1. CDR1 WSHSY and CDR2 SAAADI come from the germline V gene. V dropped 8 bases and J dropped 9; count of bases not matched to a gene: 10. The CDR3 length is 15 residues. As DNA, the CDR3 is TGCGCCAGCTCCCAAGCAGGACAGGGGGGTTCACCCCTCCACTTT. It codes for CASSQAGQGGSPLHF.

The chain is built from TRBV5-4 and TRBJ2-1, with 9 bases identical to TRBD1. The CDR3 length is 15 residues. V shed 4 bases and J 9 bases; nucleotides not matched to a gene: 11. CDR1 is SGHNT, CDR2 YYREEE, per germline (reference sequence). Here the CDR3 reads CASSITGTGLGEQFF. CDR3 sequence (DNA): TGTGCCAGCAGCATAACCGGGACAGGGTTGGGTGAGCAGTTCTTC.

This chain uses TRBV14 with TRBJ1-1, with D unclear. The V end lost 6 bases, the J end lost 8 bases, and 13 bases lay between the germline ends. This CDR3 is 12 amino acids long. CDR1 is SGHDN and CDR2 is FVKESK in the germline V gene. CDR3 bases: TGTGCCAGCAGTCACCGGGGTGCAGAAGCTTTCTTT. Amino acids: CASSHRGAEAFF.

The chain has TRBV11-3 and TRBJ2-2; D remains unclear. Trimming left V 5 bases short and J 7 bases short, with 11 bases between. CDR3 length: 13 residues. Germline loops: CDR1 SGHNT, CDR2 YENEEA. CDR3 sequence: CASSEAAVGELFF. The CDR3 nucleotides read TGTGCCAGCAGCGAGGCCGCGGTCGGGGAGCTGTTTTTT.

This chain connects TRBV5-1 to TRBJ1-5; perhaps TRBD1 as D (5 bases). This CDR3 is 14 amino acids long. Germline V gene data show CDR1 as SGHRS and CDR2 as YFSETQ. V was trimmed by 2 bases and J by 7 bases, leaving 13 bases between them. CDR3 DNA sequence: TGCGCCAGCAGCTTAGACAGTTCTACGCAGCCCCAGCATTTT. This codes for CASSLDSSTQPQHF.

V gene TRBV6-5 combines with J gene TRBJ2-7; 11 bases map to TRBD2. V was pared by 4 bases and J by 6 bases, with 2 bases of the junction left unmatched. CDR3 size: 13 residues. Looked up from germline, CDR1 is MNHEY and CDR2 is SVGAGI. As DNA, the CDR3 is TGTGCCAGCAGTTCGACTAGCGGGGCCGAGCAGTACTTC. Translated, it gives CASSSTSGAEQYF.

This chain links TRBV12-3 or TRBV12-4 with TRBJ2-5; D is possibly TRBD2 (6 bases). This CDR3 is 13 amino acids long. The V end lost 7 bases, the J end lost 5 bases, and 14 bases lay between the germline ends. The CDR3 sequence: CASTWGLSETQYF. The CDR3 nucleotides read TGTGCCAGCACCTGGGGACTTTCTGAGACCCAGTACTTC.

V and J are TRBV7-2 and TRBJ1-1; a weak D match, TRBD1 (5 bases). Germline V gives CDR1 SGHTA, CDR2 FQGNSA. This CDR3 spans 16 amino acids. Trimming shortened V by 5 bases and J by 3 bases, and 19 bases separated the two germline ends. The CDR3 DNA is TGTGCCAGCAGCCCCGACTTCTCAGGAGGGGACACTGAAGCTTTCTTT. Its translation is CASSPDFSGGDTEAFF. The full variable domain, completed using reference TRBV7-2 and TRBJ1-1, is GAGVSQSPSNKVTEKGKDVELRCDPISGHTALYWYRQSLGQGLEFLIYFQGNSAPDKSGLPSDRFSAERTGGSVSTLTIQRTQQEDSAVYLCASSPDFSGGDTEAFFGQGTRLTVV.

This sequence joins TRBV7-2 and TRBJ1-1; 9 positions agree with TRBD1. This CDR3 has 15 residues. Trimming removed 4 bases from V and 4 bases from J; junction bases left unmatched: 7. Per germline, CDR1 SGHTA and CDR2 FQGNSA. The CDR3 loop is CASSSDRGPSTEAFF. CDR3 nucleotides: TGTGCCAGCAGCTCGGACAGGGGACCGAGCACTGAAGCTTTCTTT.

J is TRBJ2-5 and V is TRBV29-1; TRBD2 is a possible D gene (5 bases). The length of the CDR3 is 12 residues. Germline loops: CDR1 SQVTM, CDR2 ANQGSEA. Trimming removed 6 bases from V and 4 bases from J, with 12 bases in between. CDR3 protein: CSVSPAGETQYF. Written as DNA, the CDR3 is TGCAGCGTGAGCCCCGCGGGAGAGACCCAGTACTTC.

This clone has just a few counts. The chain is built from TRBV19 and TRBJ2-4; 9 bases are a match to TRBD1. The germline gives CDR1 LNHDA, CDR2 SQIVND (reference sequence). This CDR3 spans 13 amino acids. Trimming at V came to 4 bases and at J to 7 bases, leaving 2 bases not matched to a gene. The CDR3 protein is CASSTDRGNIQYF. CDR3 nucleotide sequence: TGTGCCAGTAGTACGGACAGGGGTAACATTCAGTACTTC.